This T cell receptor (beta chain) was profiled in a study of CD8 T cells in ankylosing spondylitis. Germline CDR1 is SGHRS and CDR2 is YFSETQ. The CDR3 runs to 13 residues. In its sample, this clonotype was seen many times. From the 5' RACE reads, TCRdb called clonotypes with MiXCR, one entry per CDR3 protein. Of about 88,000 distinct CDR3 sequences detected, around 30% appear once; the ten largest clones hold around 59%. The V and J genes are TRBV5-1 and TRBJ2-1; 12 bases match TRBD1. The sequenced material came from blood, either unsorted or a sorted T cell fraction (not recorded which). This clonotype was sampled from a male donor with ankylosing spondylitis or in good health (not recorded which). In DNA form, the CDR3 reads TGCGCTACCGGGACAGGGGGCAAGGATGAGCAGTTCTTC. This codes for CATGTGGKDEQFF.